This T cell receptor (beta chain) was recorded in a study of blood T cell repertoires in COVID-19. The wider study: From T cells, B-cell-depleted T cells, or PBMCs came the material, which was cDNA or gDNA.

TCRdb keeps only in-frame clones here, not all; method: immunoSEQ multiplex PCR. The sample holds fewer than 250,000 clones, roughly 90% seen once. V lost 0 bases and J 7 bases, leaving 11 bases between the germline ends. Per germline, CDR1 SGDLS and CDR2 YYNGEE. CDR3 size: 14 residues. J is TRBJ2-1 and V is TRBV9; D is ambiguous. The sequenced sample was peripheral blood. The receptor was isolated from a woman aged 40-49 years with acute or convalescent COVID-19. The CDR3 protein is CASSVAGLRNEQFF. The DNA for the CDR3 is TGTGCCAGCAGCGTAGCTGGGCTCCGAAATGAGCAGTTCTTC.